This T cell receptor (beta chain) was identified during a study of T cell changes during pregnancy in multiple sclerosis. CDR3 length equals 18 residues. Germline CDR1 SGHVS, CDR2 FQNEAQ. V lost 2 bases, J lost 0 bases, and 11 bases stayed unmatched. Assay used: immunoSEQ multiplex PCR; TCRdb lists only in-frame clones, some missing. The sample shows more than 35,000 clones, about 91% of them seen only once. This clone was detected only a few times. The chain combines TRBV7-8 with TRBJ1-1; 8 bases are a match to TRBD1. The sequencing here drew on CD4+ T cells from peripheral blood mononuclear cells, taken in the third trimester of pregnancy. The origin of this receptor is a female donor in good health, enrolled as a control in a pregnancy study. In nucleotides, the CDR3 is TGTGCCAGCAGCTTATCAACCACCCCAGGGGGCGTGAACACTGAAGCTTTCTTT. Residues: CASSLSTTPGGVNTEAFF.